The source of this T cell receptor beta chain is a study of blood T cells in healthy people across ages (dated by TCRdb to about 2015). For the study in its entirety: In model experiments, template switching captured about one uniquely barcoded TCR beta cDNA molecule for every two T cells. The study measured age-related changes in TCR beta repertoire diversity using deep sequencing normalized with unique cDNA molecular identifiers. The donors were split into four age groups: young (average about 15 years), middle-aged (about 40), aged (over 55) and long-lived (over 80). To avoid experimental bias, donors of different ages were spread randomly across the sequencing lanes. Using the same blood draw, the study looked at two additional independent replicas of 1 million unique cDNA reads for two donors, one aged 18 to 30 and the other aged 80 or older. Results the study describes overall, beyond this receptor: Because profiling used bulk unsorted PBMCs, naive and antigen-experienced compartments could not be compared conclusively. Compared with the aged group, the long-lived group had more naive CD4+ T cells, fewer expanded clones and increased TCR diversity, suggesting age selection. As age increased, observed TCR beta diversity per million T cells dropped in a roughly linear way, and a significant reduction was already evident by age 40. Donor CMV infection status was unknown, potentially confounding age-related changes in expanded clonotypes. Estimates of total diversity from one million sequenced T cells were regarded as lower bounds and underestimates. There was a strong correlation between observed TCR beta diversity and the percentage of naive T cells measured by flow cytometry.

This clonotype occurred a few times. Its target antigen remains unknown. Per-base quality was not reported, and no clone a single base away is much larger than it. Systemically healthy Caucasian individuals from Russia, 39 in total and aged roughly 6 to 90 years, were included as donors. About 10 milliliters of peripheral blood were collected from each donor into EDTA-treated Vacutainer tubes. PBMCs were isolated by Ficoll-Paque density-gradient centrifugation, with at least 7 million obtained per sample. Trizol reagent was used to extract total RNA from PBMCs, with at least 5 micrograms per sample. For every donor, flow cytometry on a PBMC aliquot measured the percentage of naive CD45RAhigh/CD27high T cells. Libraries were constructed by 5' RACE. These reads were obtained on an Illumina HiSeq 2500. A second PCR of 7 to 11 cycles was performed with a sample-barcoded 5' primer and a J-beta primer mix. Each TCR beta cDNA molecule received a unique molecular identifier from a template-switch 5' adaptor carrying 12 random nucleotides. Each sample yielded at least 2.5 million CDR3-containing paired-end reads. All of the RNA was converted into first-strand cDNA using the Mint cDNA synthesis kit, with a TRBC-specific oligonucleotide serving as the primer. After uracil-DNA glycosylase treatment, a first 18-cycle PCR used universal primers M1SS and BC2_uni_R on all cDNA. Per the source publication's procedure: Each sample was normalized by randomly selecting 1 million high-quality reads, each carrying a distinct molecular identifier. Instead of being binned into consensus sequences, reads that shared molecular identifiers were thrown out. CDR3 identification, clonotype clustering and error correction used MiTCR with a Q25 quality threshold and the strictest error-elimination algorithm. A nonparametric unseen species model with Euler transformation was used to estimate a lower bound on total TCR beta diversity. TCRdb trimmed public reads at Q25 via fastp, called clones via MiXCR and kept in-frame beta chains. Identical CDR3 proteins give one entry, which carries the most common genes and DNA. The V and J calls were not made by the authors but by TCRdb's processing. Present in this sample are hundreds of thousands of distinct CDR3 sequences, 25% to 35% of which were seen just once. The ten largest clones take up around 15% of the sample.

Its CDR3 holds 15 amino acids, cysteine through phenylalanine. Only the CDR3 part of the read is kept: 45 bases, read in frame from the first base. From the germline V gene (reference sequence), CDR1 is DFQATT and CDR2 is SNEGSKA. V is clipped by 6 bases and J by 1 base, and the sequence between their germline boundaries is 19 bases long. Source material: blood. The rearranged chain carries TRBV20-1 and TRBJ2-7; D gene: possibly TRBD2, on 7 matching bases. The sequence derives from a woman at least 80 years old in good health. The CDR3: CSARPTGGASYEQYF. In nucleotides, the sequence is TGCAGTGCCAGACCCACTGGGGGGGCATCCTACGAGCAGTACTTC.